This T cell receptor (beta chain) was recovered during a study of CXCR3-negative and CXCR3-positive naive CD8 T cells. Findings and limits, study-wide: Naive CXCR3-positive cells had TRB CDR3s more hydrophobic than those of CXCR3-negative naive cells.

UMI-labeled 5' RACE yielded the TRB cDNA libraries. One entry per CDR3 protein, without DNA, is what TCRdb gives after re-calling the 5' RACE reads. The ten top clones account for around 0.4%, within a sample of roughly 100,000 distinct CDR3 sequences. A note on this clonotype: What it recognizes is unknown.

The germline CDR1 and CDR2 sequences are SQVTM and ANQGSEA. CDR3 length: 13 amino acids. This sequence was found in a human donor in good health. Some clones in this sample may be carry-over from other donors' samples. Material for sequencing was naive CXCR3+ CD8+ T cells from blood. Regarding subset: CD45RO-CCR7+CD27+CD95- naive CD8+ T cells expressing CXCR3 (TNR3+). The chain uses TRBV29-1 and TRBJ2-1; there is no DNA to check the TCRdb D call of TRBD1. The CDR3 region is CSVGSGGWDEQFF.